The text below deals with one T cell receptor (beta chain). Its specificity is unknown. Produced via immunoSEQ multiplex PCR; TCRdb's table is partial and in-frame only. The table has hundreds of thousands of clones, 92% seen once. This CDR3 region has 16 residues. Trimming took off 3 bases at V and 0 bases at J, with 9 bases between the two ends. Germline V gives CDR1 MNHEY, CDR2 SVGAGI. This sample stems from a study of Ad26.COV2.S vaccination and SARS-CoV-2 variants. Study-wide points: Placebo recipients trailed vaccine recipients in spike-specific TCR breadth. After vaccination, substantial breadth of spike-specific CD8+ and CD4+ responses was reported. For non-spike TCRs, breadth in vaccine recipients resembled that in placebo recipients. Breadth and depth estimates from TCRs may understate total T cell responses.

The rearrangement links TRBV6-5 to TRBJ1-6; possibly TRBD1 for D (5 bases). The sequence came from a human donor who had recovered from COVID-19. Material: peripheral blood, obtained after recovery from COVID-19. CDR3 loop: CASSYDSSSYNSPLHF. Written as DNA, the CDR3 is TGTGCCAGCAGTTATGACAGCAGCTCCTATAATTCACCCCTCCACTTT.